These T cell receptor beta chains were read from a single sample in a study of shared clonotypes between healthy human individuals. Sequenced by immunoSEQ multiplex PCR; TCRdb stores in-frame clones only, minus some. Of over 400,000 clones in the sample, more than 75% were seen once. The sample consisted of PBMCs. The receptors derive from a woman in her thirties or forties in good health. Some clones in this sample may be carry-over from other donors' samples. The CDR3 runs from the conserved cysteine through the conserved F or W. D genes are given only for firm matches. Not all rows give a size; the values are once, few, many and, for expanded clones, a class.

-	TRBV10-1	TRBJ2-1	few	TGCGCCAGCAGTGAGTCGGGGGAGTTGGACTACAATGAGCAGTTCTTC	CASSESGELDYNEQFF
-	TRBV13	TRBJ2-3	-	TGTGCCAGCAGCCCGATAGGGGGGCGAGTGTGGTCCCCATCTAGCACAGATACGCAGTATTTT	CASSPIGGRVWSPSSTDTQYF
-	TRBV28	TRBJ1-3	-	TGTGCCACTACGTCGAGCTCTGGAAACACCATATATTTT	CATTSSSGNTIYF
TRBD2	TRBV7-2	TRBJ2-7	-	TGTGCCAGCAGCACCACTAGCGGTACCTACGAGCAGTACTTC	CASSTTSGTYEQYF
-	TRBV11-3	TRBJ2-7	-	TGTGCCAGCAGCTTCCGGGAATATGTCTCCTACGAGCAGTACTTC	CASSFREYVSYEQYF
-	TRBV6-5	TRBJ2-1	-	TGTGCCAGCAGCCGCGGGATTCACAATGAGCAGTTCTTC	CASSRGIHNEQFF
-	TRBV29-1	TRBJ2-6	-	TGCAGCGTTGAAGGGCAGGCAGCCAACGTCCTGACTTTC	CSVEGQAANVLTF
-	TRBV30	TRBJ2-2	-	TGTGCCTGGACTGGGAACACCGGGGAGCTGTTTTTT	CAWTGNTGELFF
-	TRBV11-2	TRBJ2-1	-	TGTGCCAGCAGCTTAGATCTTTTGACGTTCTTC	CASSLDLLTFF
-	TRBV5-1	TRBJ2-7	once	TGCGCCAGCAGGGACCCACAGGGAGGCTACGAGCAGTACTTC	CASRDPQGGYEQYF
-	TRBV2	TRBJ1-1	-	TGTGCCAGCAGTGAATCAGCGGGCCGAGACACTGAAGCTTTCTTT	CASSESAGRDTEAFF
TRBD1	TRBV5-4	TRBJ2-7	-	TGTGCCAGCAGCTCCGGGACAGGGAGCTACGAGCAGTACTTC	CASSSGTGSYEQYF
TRBD1	TRBV18	TRBJ2-7	-	TGTGCCAGCTCCCCGGACAGGCTTGGATCCTACGAGCAGTACTTC	CASSPDRLGSYEQYF
-	TRBV10-3	TRBJ2-7	-	TGTGCCATCAGTGAGTTGGGGGGCTACGAGCAGTACTTC	CAISELGGYEQYF
TRBD2	TRBV5-1	TRBJ2-1	-	TGCGCTTCGGAGGTCTCGTCTAGCGGGAGTTTCTACAATGAGCAGTTCTTC	CASEVSSSGSFYNEQFF
TRBD2	TRBV4-2	TRBJ2-3	once	TGTGCCAGCAGTCGAGGGAACAGCGGGACGGGCACAGATACGCAGTATTTT	CASSRGNSGTGTDTQYF
-	TRBV30	TRBJ2-1	few	TGTGCCTGGAGTATGGGGGATTGGGGCAATGAGCAGTTCTTC	CAWSMGDWGNEQFF
-	TRBV5-6	TRBJ2-5	-	TGTGCCAGCAGCCAGTTTAGGCTAGAGACCCAGTACTTC	CASSQFRLETQYF
TRBD2	TRBV5-6	TRBJ2-1	once	TGTGCCAGCAGCTTGGTAGGTTTTAGCGGGCTGTTCTACAATGAGCAGTTCTTC	CASSLVGFSGLFYNEQFF
-	TRBV10-2	TRBJ1-5	few	TGCGCCAGCGGAGGAACAGGACGTAATCAGCCCCAGCATTTT	CASGGTGRNQPQHF